The source of this TCR beta chain is a study of Graves' ophthalmopathy and Graves' hyperthyroidism. The overall study: Ophthalmopathy not arising within 18 months of follow-up defined hyperthyroidism as stable.

The CDR3 sequence is 14 residues long. Between the trimmed V and J ends, which lost 5 bases and 1 base, there was a span of 11 bases. Findings and limits, study-wide: Most thyroid-expanded clonotypes exceeding 0.001 frequency were also found in blood. Ophthalmopathy versus stable hyperthyroidism: 13-signature model gave 85% to 90% sensitivity, 75% to 83% specificity.

As to this clonotype: Its target is unknown.

A diagnosis was made from clinical symptoms together with serum thyroxine, TRAb, thyroid ultrasound and orbital computed tomography. Amplification of the TCR beta CDR3 regions used RNA transcripts (as template). The authors performed first-round RT-PCR with HTBI primers and then a second-round multiplex PCR. TCRdb recomputed calls from the multiplex PCR reads with MiXCR, one row per CDR3 protein. The data contain about 600,000 distinct CDR3 sequences, roughly 39% of them singletons. The sequencing input was peripheral blood or thyroid tissue (not recorded which). The rearrangement uses TRBV12-3 or TRBV12-4 and TRBJ2-5, with a tentative D call TRBD2 (5 bases). The clonotype originates from an adult man with Graves' hyperthyroidism. CDR3 sequence (DNA): TGTGCCAGCAGTGAGGGCGGCCCCCAAGAGACCCAGTACTTC. Its protein product is CASSEGGPQETQYF.